In this sample, the clone carrying this TCR beta chain turned up a few times. The CDR3 sequence is 14 residues long. Trimming pared 4 bases from V and 3 bases from J, leaving 12 bases between. In germline, CDR1 is KGHSH, CDR2 LQKENI. The data originate from a study of T cell responses to AZD1222 COVID-19 vaccine. Background on the study: Both about-4-week and about-12-week second-dose recipients were combined.

Using immunoSEQ multiplex PCR, the repertoire was profiled, and TCRdb retains in-frame clones only, with some absent. The top ten hold about an eighth of the sample, which has 100,000 or so clones, 70% to 90% seen once. The source is an adult in good health. This chain connects TRBV18 to TRBJ1-1; D uncertain. Here the sequenced sample was peripheral blood, taken on day 0 of AZD1222 vaccination. CDR3 bases: TGTGCCAGCTCACTGCGGGTCATCGACACTGAAGCTTTCTTT. Translating it yields CASSLRVIDTEAFF.